What follows are 28 T cell receptor beta chains derived from one specimen sequenced in a study of CD8+CD57+ T cells in acquired aplastic anemia. Selection for sequencing was limited to patients who had shown CD8+CD57+ cell expansion by flow cytometry. Genomic DNA templated the TCR beta VDJ and CDR3 profiling. TCRdb re-called the reads with MiXCR, one entry per CDR3 protein. The sample records about 470,000 distinct CDR3 sequences, around 32% being singletons. Sequencing input: sorted CD4+, CD8+, or CD8+CD57+ T cells (not recorded which) from PBMCs. The receptors here all came from a human donor with aplastic anemia.

This clonotype was seen only a few times. One end of the junction fails to match germline, which may point to a read error. The J gene is TRBJ1-1, the V gene TRBV20-1, with a possible D match to TRBD1 (6 bases). Germline V gene sequence: CDR1 DFQATT, CDR2 SNEGSKA (reference sequence). This CDR3 has 13 residues. DNA for the CDR3: TGCAATGCTAGAGGGGGGGGTGGGACTGAAGCTTTCTTT. Protein: CNARGGGGTEAFF.

The chain joins TRBV7-2 to TRBJ2-1, with 7 positions matching TRBD1. Germline V gene data show CDR1 as SGHTA and CDR2 as FQGNSA. The CDR3 is 15 residues long. J lost 10 bases, V lost 0 bases, and 9 bases had no gene match. The CDR3 reads CASSLAQGTSGEQFF. The DNA of the CDR3 is TGTGCCAGCAGCTTAGCACAGGGGACCTCCGGGGAGCAGTTCTTC.

Remarks on this clonotype: One end of the junction varies from germline; a read error may be responsible. J is TRBJ2-7 and V is TRBV10-3, with 7 bases that match TRBD1. This CDR3 spans 14 amino acids. Germline CDR1 is ENHRY and CDR2 is SYGVKD. The CDR3 is CASSYEDRTYEQYF. The DNA for the CDR3 is TGTGCCAGCAGTTACGAGGACAGGACCTACGAGCAGTACTTC.

CDR3 DNA sequence: TGTGCCAGCAGTTGGACTAGCGGGGAGAGCACAGATACGCAGTATTTT. Translating it yields CASSWTSGESTDTQYF. This chain joins TRBV25-1 and TRBJ2-3, with 12 bases identical to TRBD2. CDR3 length equals 16 residues. Germline trimming cut 5 bases from V and 0 bases from J; bases unmatched to any gene: 3. Germline loops: CDR1 MGHDK, CDR2 SYGVNS.

V gene TRBV15 combines with J gene TRBJ2-1; 10 bases are a match to TRBD2. Germline assignment: CDR1 LNHNV and CDR2 YYDKDF (reference sequence). After removal of 0 bases from V and 9 bases from J, the junction contained 11 bases not matched to a gene. This CDR3 region has 17 residues. The CDR3 reads CATSRDLSSGSSSEQFF. The CDR3 nucleotides are TGTGCCACCAGCAGAGATCTGTCTAGCGGGAGTTCGTCTGAGCAGTTCTTC.

Many counts were recorded for this clonotype. The chain has TRBV29-1 and TRBJ2-7; D might be TRBD2 (5 bases). The V and J ends lost 5 bases and 6 bases respectively, with 17 bases between them. The length of the CDR3 is 13 residues. Germline-derived CDR1 and CDR2 are SQVTM and ANQGSEA. The CDR3 DNA reads as TGCAGCGTTTTTTTATCTCGACGGGGCGAGCAGTACTTC. Translating it yields CSVFLSRRGEQYF.

There are many counts of this clonotype. The rearrangement links TRBV19 to TRBJ1-4; D perhaps matches TRBD1 (5 bases). Deletions cut 8 bases from V and 5 bases from J, with 12 bases between. The CDR3 totals 13 residues. Germline V gene lookup returns CDR1 LNHDA and CDR2 SQIVND (reference sequence). CDR3 in amino acids: CASSARVNEKLFF. CDR3 DNA sequence: TGTGCCAGTTCGGCCAGGGTAAATGAAAAACTGTTTTTT. Variable domain in full (rest from reference TRBV19 and TRBJ1-4): DGGITQSPKYLFRKEGQNVTLSCEQNLNHDAMYWYRQDPGQGLRLIYYSQIVNDFQKGDIAEGYSVSREKKESFPLTVTSAQKNPTAFYLCASSARVNEKLFFGSGTQLSVL.

The rearrangement links TRBV20-1 to TRBJ2-5; TRBD1 matches at 9 bases. Germline V gives CDR1 DFQATT, CDR2 SNEGSKA (reference sequence). J lost 5 bases, V lost 3 bases, and 7 bases had no gene match. CDR3 length: 14 residues. The CDR3 reads CSASSTGGWETQYF. CDR3 DNA sequence: TGCAGTGCTAGTTCCACAGGGGGCTGGGAGACCCAGTACTTC.

A remark on this clonotype: The missing conserved phenylalanine or tryptophan at the end of this CDR3 makes a read error likely. No DNA is shown, since the ends of the CDR3 on it are uncertain; the CDR3 is the one TCRdb lists. The chain carries TRBV29-1 and TRBJ1-1; the table assigns TRBD1, which was not confirmed against the DNA. Germline CDR1 SQVTM, CDR2 ANQGSEA. The CDR3 contains 12 residues when both ends are counted. The CDR3 sequence is CSVDRGPGQVLY.

V gene TRBV19 combines with J gene TRBJ2-5; 9 bases are a match to TRBD2. Trimming cost V 8 bases and J 5 bases; bases outside gene matches: 15. The germline gives CDR1 LNHDA, CDR2 SQIVND (reference sequence). The CDR3 extends over 16 amino acids. Here the CDR3 reads CASSVMRGGLGETQYF. CDR3 sequence (DNA): TGTGCCAGTTCGGTAATGCGGGGGGGCCTAGGGGAGACCCAGTACTTC.

The chain employs TRBV11-1 and TRBJ1-4, with D possibly TRBD1 on 6 matching bases. The CDR3 totals 16 residues. Germline lookup yields CDR1 SGHAT and CDR2 FQDESV (reference sequence). Trimming took off 6 bases at V and 6 bases at J, with 20 bases between the two ends. CDR3 sequence: CASSSKRGVGYEKLFF. Here the CDR3 DNA reads TGTGCCAGCAGTTCGAAAAGGGGGGTTGGTTATGAAAAACTGTTTTTT.

This clonotype was seen ten or more times. The gene calls are TRBV14 and TRBJ2-3, with no clear D. The CDR3 loop spans 16 amino acids. The ends were cut back, 0 bases at V and 4 bases at J, with 14 bases in the middle. Germline-derived CDR1 and CDR2 are SGHDN and FVKESK. The CDR3 DNA is TGTGCCAGCAGCCAAGATCTGGTCGCGGCCGCAGATACGCAGTATTTT. This gives the protein CASSQDLVAAADTQYF.

The gene calls are TRBV7-8 and TRBJ1-2; tentatively, D is TRBD1 (5 bases). The CDR3 extends over 13 amino acids. V lost 1 base, J lost 8 bases, and 11 bases lay in between. In germline, CDR1 is SGHVS, CDR2 FQNEAQ. The CDR3 DNA reads as TGTGCCAGCAGCTTAGGGGGGGAGCGCGGCTACACCTTC. This encodes CASSLGGERGYTF.

The table lists this clonotype with many counts. The rearrangement joins TRBV9 to TRBJ2-7; D is tentatively TRBD1 or TRBD2 (5 bases each). V was cut by 3 bases and J by 0 bases, with 16 bases left in between. The germline V gene has CDR1 SGDLS and CDR2 YYNGEE. CDR3 length: 16 amino acids. CDR3 nucleotides: TGTGCCAGCAGCGACCCTCGAGGGACGGACTCCTACGAGCAGTACTTC. Its protein is CASSDPRGTDSYEQYF.

This clonotype was seen many times. The V gene is TRBV12-3 or TRBV12-4, the J gene TRBJ2-7; 10 bases align to TRBD2. Trimming cost V 3 bases and J 7 bases; bases outside gene matches: 6. The CDR3 runs to 14 residues. The CDR3 is CASSLLAGVGEQYF. The CDR3 region has the DNA TGTGCCAGCAGTTTGCTAGCGGGAGTGGGTGAGCAGTACTTC.

The chain carries TRBV14 and TRBJ2-7; D remains unclear. The length of the CDR3 is 12 residues. Germline V gene data show CDR1 as SGHDN and CDR2 as FVKESK. V was trimmed by 5 bases and J by 5 bases, leaving 10 bases between them. For the CDR3, the DNA is TGTGCCAGCAGCACAAGTAGTAACGAGCAGTACTTC. Residues: CASSTSSNEQYF.

The DNA for the CDR3 is TGTGCCAGCAGTTTACTAGCGGAAACCCCTAGCACAGATACGCAGTATTTT. Amino acid sequence: CASSLLAETPSTDTQYF. The chain combines TRBV27 with TRBJ2-3, with 7 nucleotides matching TRBD2. This CDR3 comprises 17 residues. CDR1 is MNHEY, CDR2 SMNVEV, per germline (reference sequence). J lost 0 bases, V lost 2 bases, and 8 bases had no gene match.

The V gene is TRBV3-1, the J gene TRBJ2-7; 7 bases are shared with TRBD1. The CDR3 extends over 15 amino acids. J was trimmed by 2 bases and V by 1 base; bases with no gene match: 5. Per the germline V gene, CDR1 is LGHDT and CDR2 is YNNKEL (reference sequence). The CDR3 bases are TGTGCCAGCAGCCAAGGCCGGGACAGAACCTACGAGCAGTACTTC. Translation gives CASSQGRDRTYEQYF.

CDR3 coding DNA: TGTGCCACCAGTGAAGCAAGGGGGGGAGATACGCAGTATTTT. It specifies CATSEARGGDTQYF. The rearrangement uses TRBV24-1 and TRBJ2-3; D is possibly TRBD2 (7 bases). Germline values: CDR1 KGHDR, CDR2 SFDVKD. CDR3 size: 14 residues. Trimming removed 4 bases at V and 5 bases at J, with 12 bases between.

This clonotype was detected a few times. A read error may explain this, as a much larger clone is one base away. This likely comes from a read error, as the CDR3 has no conserved phenylalanine or tryptophan at its end. V usage is TRBV20-1 and J usage is TRBJ1-2, with a tentative D call TRBD1 (5 bases). CDR1 and CDR2 from the germline V gene are DFQATT and SNEGSKA (reference sequence). V lost 7 bases to trimming and J lost 7 bases, with 13 bases between them. This CDR3 has 11 amino acids. The CDR3 DNA follows: TGCAGTGTCACCAGGGTGGGTGGCTACACCTCC. This translates into CSVTRVGGYTS.

This clonotype was seen repeatedly, ten times or more. The V gene is TRBV7-2, the J gene TRBJ1-5; 8 positions match TRBD1. Germline V lookup: CDR1 SGHTA, CDR2 FQGNSA. J gave up 5 bases and V 5 bases, and 5 bases lay outside the gene matches. CDR3 size: 14 residues. The CDR3 region is CASSDRGLDQPQHF. The CDR3 bases are TGTGCCAGCAGCGACAGGGGTCTTGATCAGCCCCAGCATTTT.

This clonotype has just one count. At one of its ends the junction is not consistent with the germline gene, which may arise from a read error. In DNA, the CDR3 is TGTGCCAGCAGGCGTACAGGGGCCTACGAGCGGTACTTC. It codes for CASRRTGAYERYF. V is TRBV5-6 and J is TRBJ2-7; 7 positions match TRBD1. The CDR3 is made up of 13 amino acids. Per the germline V gene, CDR1 is SGHDT and CDR2 is YYEEEE.

This clonotype has just one count. Just one base apart from a much larger clone, this may be a read error. This chain links TRBV2 with TRBJ2-7; 7 bases agree with TRBD2. J gave up 7 bases and V 3 bases, and 6 bases lay outside the gene matches. The CDR3 extends over 13 amino acids. CDR1 SNHLY and CDR2 FYNNEI come from the germline V gene. CDR3 sequence (DNA): TGTGCCAGCAGTGAGGGGGGGTGGAGTGAGCAGTACTTC. Protein: CASSEGGWSEQYF.

The chain employs TRBV5-5 and TRBJ2-1; 7 nucleotides align to TRBD2. The CDR3 covers 13 residues. The junction had 1 base not matched to a gene; V was cut back by 0 bases and J by 7 bases. Germline V gives CDR1 SGHKS, CDR2 YYEKEE (reference sequence). The CDR3 sequence: CASSLVLANEQFF. CDR3 coding DNA: TGTGCCAGCAGCTTGGTACTAGCGAATGAGCAGTTCTTC.

The CDR3 nucleotides read TGTGCCAGCTCCAGGTCGGACTCTGGGGCCAACGTCCTGACTTTC. Translation: CASSRSDSGANVLTF. The chain couples TRBV25-1 to TRBJ2-6; D gene uncertain. The CDR3 runs 15 residues. Trimming left V 8 bases short and J 0 bases short, with 11 bases between. Germline V lookup: CDR1 MGHDK, CDR2 SYGVNS.

V gene TRBV19 combines with J gene TRBJ1-5, with D possibly being TRBD1 (6 bases). The V gene's germline CDR1 is LNHDA and CDR2 SQIVND (reference sequence). The CDR3 runs 18 residues. V lost 7 bases to trimming and J lost 5 bases, with 27 bases between them. The CDR3 region has the DNA TGTGCCAGTACCGATGGGGGGACATTCAACTGGGGCGATCAGCCCCAGCATTTT. Translated, it gives CASTDGGTFNWGDQPQHF.

This chain connects TRBV5-4 to TRBJ2-5, with 9 positions matching TRBD2. Germline V gene data show CDR1 as SGHNT and CDR2 as YYREEE (reference sequence). There are 15 residues in the CDR3. Losses at the gene ends were 1 base for V and 5 bases for J; bases not matched to a gene: 6. The CDR3 bases are TGTGCCAGCAGCTTGTGGGGGACTAGCTCGGAGACCCAGTACTTC. Translation: CASSLWGTSSETQYF.

The chain combines TRBV29-1 with TRBJ2-7, with D possibly called TRBD1 or TRBD2 (5 bases each). The CDR3 is 12 amino acids. CDR1 and CDR2 from the germline V gene are SQVTM and ANQGSEA. The V end was cut by 5 bases, the J end by 3 bases, with 11 bases between. The chain's CDR3 is CSVTGTNYEQYF. The CDR3 nucleotides are TGCAGCGTTACCGGGACCAACTACGAGCAGTACTTC.